These 28 T cell receptor beta chains share one sample of origin, sequenced in a study of blood T cell repertoires in COVID-19 (dated by TCRdb to about 2020). Libraries were constructed by the immunoSEQ multiplex PCR assay. The table comes from immuneACCESS by way of TCRdb, which keeps in-frame sequences with V and J called. Part of the clones is missing from these tables; in studies checked, under half for an unresolved V gene and the rest for unknown reasons. The sample table contains about 160,000 clones; only one count was recorded for approximately 80% of them. Together, the top ten hold 8% to 9.5% of the sample. Input material: peripheral blood. All receptors come from an elderly woman with active or convalescent COVID-19.

The rearrangement uses TRBV2 and TRBJ2-1; no clear D. V was pared by 6 bases and J by 7 bases, with 10 bases between. Germline lookup yields CDR1 SNHLY and CDR2 FYNNEI. The CDR3 sequence is 12 residues long. CDR3 residues: CASSFTTNEQFF. The CDR3 coding sequence is TGTGCCAGCAGCTTTACAACGAATGAGCAGTTCTTC. The whole variable domain, remainder taken from reference TRBV2 and TRBJ2-1, is EPEVTQTPSHQVTQMGQEVILRCVPISNHLYFYWYRQILGQKVEFLVSFYNNEISEKSEIFDDQFSVERPDGSNFTLKIRSTKLEDSAMYFCASSFTTNEQFFGPGTRLTVL.

A single count supports this clone. The chain uses TRBV27 and TRBJ2-6; perhaps TRBD1 as D (5 bases). CDR3 size: 17 residues. The V end lost 3 bases, the J end lost 0 bases, and 12 bases lay between the germline ends. Germline CDR1 reads MNHEY; CDR2 reads SMNVEV (reference sequence). CDR3 DNA: TGTGCCAGCAGTTTGGGTCAGGGAATCTCTGGGGCCAACGTCCTGACTTTC. Amino acids: CASSLGQGISGANVLTF.

The V call is TRBV20-1, the J call TRBJ1-2; the D is unclear. This CDR3 is 12 amino acids long. Trimming took off 3 bases at V and 8 bases at J, with 13 bases between the two ends. Germline-derived CDR1 and CDR2 are DFQATT and SNEGSKA (reference sequence). Here the CDR3 reads CSASEDARGYTF. CDR3 sequence (DNA): TGCAGTGCTAGTGAAGATGCGAGGGGCTACACCTTC.

The gene calls are TRBV5-1 and TRBJ2-5; 8 bases match TRBD1. The CDR3 runs to 16 residues. V lost 3 bases and J lost 5; bases outside the gene matches: 12. Germline CDR1 reads SGHRS; CDR2 reads YFSETQ. The CDR3 loop reads CASSSSPQGAGETQYF. CDR3 DNA: TGCGCCAGCAGCTCCAGCCCCCAGGGGGCTGGCGAGACCCAGTACTTC.

This clone has a count of ten or more. The chain uses TRBV11-2 and TRBJ1-4, with D maybe TRBD1 (5 bases). This CDR3 contains 15 residues. Trimming removed 3 bases from V and 0 bases from J, with 8 bases in between. Germline-derived CDR1 and CDR2 are SGHAT and FQNNGV. CDR3 sequence (DNA): TGTGCCAGCAGCTTCGGGGGGTCAACTAATGAAAAACTGTTTTTT. It is translated as CASSFGGSTNEKLFF.

This clone was observed a single time. The chain recombines TRBV30 with TRBJ1-4; D not certain. V was pared by 2 bases and J by 3 bases, with 7 bases between. CDR1 is GTSNPN and CDR2 is SVGIG in the germline V gene (reference sequence). This CDR3 has 13 residues. The CDR3 loop reads CAWSLAANEKLFF. As DNA, the CDR3 is TGTGCCTGGAGTTTAGCAGCTAATGAAAAACTGTTTTTT.

The genes are TRBV5-1 and TRBJ2-7; D may be TRBD2 (5 bases). This CDR3 is built from 14 residues. Germline-derived CDR1 and CDR2 are SGHRS and YFSETQ. Between the trimmed V and J ends, which lost 1 base and 5 bases, there was a span of 13 bases. The CDR3 DNA follows: TGCGCCAGCAGCTTGAAGGGAGCTATCGACGAGCAGTACTTC. Its translation: CASSLKGAIDEQYF.

The J gene is TRBJ2-3, the V gene TRBV11-2; D unresolved. The CDR3 loop spans 14 amino acids. Germline CDR1 reads SGHAT; CDR2 reads FQNNGV. Trimming pared 5 bases from V and 4 bases from J, leaving 13 bases between. The CDR3 DNA is TGTGCCAGCAGCCGATTGGCTAGGCCAGATACGCAGTATTTT. The encoded protein is CASSRLARPDTQYF.

This chain links TRBV18 with TRBJ1-2; weak D call: TRBD1 (6 bases). Trimming took off 3 bases at V and 4 bases at J, with 18 bases between the two ends. CDR1 KGHSH and CDR2 LQKENI come from the germline V gene. This CDR3 region has 16 residues. CDR3 in DNA: TGTGCCAGCTCACCTTATACTACAGGGCTTCCCTATGGCTACACCTTC. Amino acids: CASSPYTTGLPYGYTF.

The chain joins TRBV27 to TRBJ1-6; no clear D gene. Trimming cost V 6 bases and J 0 bases, with 9 bases left between them. The length of the CDR3 is 15 residues. CDR1 and CDR2 (germline): MNHEY, SMNVEV (reference sequence). The DNA for the CDR3 is TGTGCCAGCAGGGGAGTAAGCTCCTATAATTCACCCCTCCACTTT. It encodes CASRGVSSYNSPLHF.

The rearrangement links TRBV11-1 to TRBJ1-2; no reliable D call. Germline V gives CDR1 SGHAT, CDR2 FQDESV (reference sequence). V lost 5 bases, J lost 4 bases, and 14 bases lay in between. The CDR3 spans 14 residues. The CDR3 DNA reads TGTGCCAGCAGCCCCCCCACAGAAGTCTATGGCTACACCTTC. It encodes CASSPPTEVYGYTF.

The chain carries TRBV12-3 or TRBV12-4 and TRBJ1-5, with D unresolved. The V end lost 5 bases, the J end lost 7 bases, and 6 bases lay between the germline ends. The CDR3 spans 11 residues. CDR3 amino acids: CASSQRQPQHF. The CDR3 coding sequence is TGTGCCAGCAGTCAGCGACAGCCCCAGCATTTT.

In this sample, this clone turned up a few times. The gene calls are TRBV10-3 and TRBJ2-7; a possible D gene is TRBD2 (5 bases). The V gene lost 2 bases and the J gene lost 3 bases, with 5 bases spanning the gap. This CDR3 is 12 amino acids long. The germline gives CDR1 ENHRY, CDR2 SYGVKD. The CDR3 DNA reads TGTGCCATCAGTGAGGGAGGCTACGAGCAGTACTTC. It codes for CAISEGGYEQYF.

The chain is built from TRBV5-7 and TRBJ2-3; perhaps TRBD1 as D (5 bases). TRBV5-7 is an open reading frame whose function is uncertain. Trimming cost V 4 bases and J 3 bases, with 15 bases left between them. There are 15 residues in the CDR3. CDR3 DNA sequence: TGTGCCAGCAGCACACAGGAGTTGGGGACAGATACGCAGTATTTT. As protein: CASSTQELGTDTQYF.

The V gene is TRBV7-8, the J gene TRBJ1-4, with TRBD1 matching over 11 bases. Germline CDR1 and CDR2: SGHVS and FQNEAQ. The CDR3 is 15 amino acids. Losses at the gene ends were 1 base for V and 10 bases for J; bases not matched to a gene: 5. The CDR3 sequence: CASSLVGQGARKLFF. CDR3 DNA: TGTGCCAGCAGCTTAGTCGGACAGGGGGCAAGAAAACTGTTTTTT.

V is TRBV4-3 and J is TRBJ2-3; 11 bases agree with TRBD2. Trimming removed 5 bases from V and 5 bases from J; junction bases left unmatched: 6. Looked up from germline, CDR1 is LGHNA and CDR2 is YSLEER. This CDR3 is built from 15 residues. The CDR3 here is CASSKTSGAGDTQYF. The CDR3, as DNA: TGCGCCAGCAGCAAGACTAGCGGGGCGGGAGATACGCAGTATTTT.

This clone has just a few counts. The chain joins TRBV5-6 to TRBJ1-4; D might be TRBD1 (5 bases). The CDR3 loop spans 14 amino acids. Germline V gene sequence: CDR1 SGHDT, CDR2 YYEEEE. Deletions cut 3 bases from V and 8 bases from J, with 14 bases between. The CDR3 DNA is TGTGCCAGCAGCTCCCGACCACGGGGGGAAAAACTGTTTTTT. This encodes CASSSRPRGEKLFF.

The V gene is TRBV28, the J gene TRBJ1-3; TRBD1 matches at 9 bases. CDR3 length: 13 residues. Trimming cost V 3 bases and J 9 bases; bases outside gene matches: 3. Germline V lookup: CDR1 MDHEN, CDR2 SYDVKM. This CDR3 reads CASSFEDRGTIYF. In DNA, the CDR3 is TGTGCCAGCAGTTTCGAGGACAGGGGCACCATATATTTT.

The rearrangement links TRBV10-2 to TRBJ2-1, with D possibly being TRBD2 (7 bases). The CDR3 has 16 residues. V was trimmed by 0 bases and J by 6 bases, leaving 15 bases between them. From germline, CDR1 is WSHSY and CDR2 SAAADI. CDR3 residues: CASSESGRGGGNEQFF. The CDR3 DNA is TGCGCCAGCAGTGAGTCCGGTCGCGGGGGCGGCAATGAGCAGTTCTTC.

The chain has TRBV18 and TRBJ1-5; 11 nucleotides align to TRBD1. Germline V gene lookup returns CDR1 KGHSH and CDR2 LQKENI. CDR3 length: 15 amino acids. Trimming took 0 bases from V and 9 from J; bases not matched to a gene: 4. CDR3 region: CASSPPGQGGGPQHF. The CDR3, as DNA: TGTGCCAGCTCACCACCGGGACAGGGGGGTGGGCCCCAGCATTTT.

V usage is TRBV5-1 and J usage is TRBJ1-2; 10 bases fit TRBD1. Looked up from germline, CDR1 is SGHRS and CDR2 is YFSETQ. The CDR3 runs 18 residues. J was trimmed by 8 bases and V by 0 bases; bases with no gene match: 16. The CDR3 sequence is CASSLAGTGTGAGQGYTF. The CDR3 bases are TGCGCCAGCAGCTTGGCGGGGACCGGGACAGGGGCAGGGCAAGGCTACACCTTC.

The chain couples TRBV5-1 to TRBJ2-2; 8 positions match TRBD1. With V trimmed by 2 bases and J by 0 bases, 6 bases remained unmatched. There are 17 residues in the CDR3. Germline CDR1 SGHRS, CDR2 YFSETQ. DNA of the CDR3: TGCGCCAGCAGCTTTTCAGGGGGCCCCCCGAACACCGGGGAGCTGTTTTTT. Translation gives CASSFSGGPPNTGELFF.

This clone was seen more than once but under ten times. The chain links TRBV7-2 to TRBJ1-5; 8 bases match TRBD1. V trimming: 5 bases; J trimming: 9 bases; junction bases outside the gene matches: 9. Germline loops: CDR1 SGHTA, CDR2 FQGNSA. This CDR3 region has 14 residues. CDR3 nucleotides: TGTGCCAGCAGCGGGGGACAGGCCCCCTCGCCCCAGCATTTT. Amino acids: CASSGGQAPSPQHF.

The DNA for the CDR3 is TGTGCCAGCAGTTTCAGAAACACCATATATTTT. Protein product: CASSFRNTIYF. The rearrangement joins TRBV12-3 or TRBV12-4 to TRBJ1-3; D unclear. The CDR3 length is 11 residues. The V and J ends lost 3 bases and 5 bases respectively, with 2 bases between them.

This sequence joins TRBV18 and TRBJ1-1, with D unclear. The CDR3 runs 15 residues. The V and J ends lost 6 bases and 1 base respectively, with 15 bases between them. Germline CDR1 and CDR2: KGHSH and LQKENI. This CDR3 reads CASSRVVGENTEAFF. CDR3 nucleotides: TGTGCCAGCTCTCGGGTCGTCGGGGAGAACACTGAAGCTTTCTTT.

This clone was observed a few times. The genes are TRBV30 and TRBJ2-7; D not certain. The V gene lost 0 bases and the J gene lost 0 bases, with 3 bases spanning the gap. Germline CDR1 and CDR2: GTSNPN and SVGIG (reference sequence). The CDR3 is 12 residues long. CDR3 DNA: TGTGCCTGGAGTGTCAGCTCCTACGAGCAGTACTTC. The encoded protein is CAWSVSSYEQYF.

The chain links TRBV28 to TRBJ1-2, with 7 bases lining up with TRBD1. CDR1 MDHEN and CDR2 SYDVKM come from the germline V gene. V lost 10 bases and J lost 8; bases outside the gene matches: 4. This CDR3 has 10 residues. The CDR3 DNA sequence: TGTGCCACCGGGACAGAAGGCTACACCTTC. It is translated as CATGTEGYTF.

In nucleotides, the CDR3 is TGCGCCAGCAGCAAAAGCCGACAGGGGAGGGAGACCCAGTACTTC. Amino acid sequence: CASSKSRQGRETQYF. The chain uses TRBV5-1 and TRBJ2-5; 8 bases fit TRBD1. The germline V gene has CDR1 SGHRS and CDR2 YFSETQ. The CDR3 has 15 amino acids. V lost 4 bases, J lost 5 bases, and 10 bases stayed unmatched.